Presented here are 6 T cell receptor beta chains from one specimen sequenced in a study of OX40 agonist ivuxolimab in advanced cancers. The protocol was immunoSEQ multiplex PCR, while the TCRdb copy is restricted to in-frame clones and leaves out a portion. The repertoire holds 100,000 or so clones, around 90% seen once, with over 0.3% in the top ten. The sequencing here drew on CD4+ or CD8+ T cells sorted from blood, taken in a trial of the OX40 agonist ivuxolimab. Source of these receptors: an adult with an advanced solid tumor such as melanoma, head and neck, liver or kidney cancer.

The chain recombines TRBV30 with TRBJ2-3; D is unclear. Germline CDR1 GTSNPN, CDR2 SVGIG (reference sequence). CDR3 length: 13 amino acids. Trimming pared 4 bases from V and 5 bases from J, leaving 13 bases between. As DNA, the CDR3 is TGTGCCTGGACCCCCATAGGGTTAGATACGCAGTATTTT. This sequence encodes CAWTPIGLDTQYF.

The chain has TRBV5-1 and TRBJ2-1; perhaps TRBD2 as D (5 bases). This CDR3 has 13 amino acids. Trimming took 0 bases from V and 7 from J, leaving 8 bases between them. Germline V gene data show CDR1 as SGHRS and CDR2 as YFSETQ. Here the CDR3 reads CASSLVPGNEQFF. CDR3 nucleotide sequence: TGCGCCAGCAGCTTGGTCCCGGGAAATGAGCAGTTCTTC.

The V and J genes are TRBV5-1 and TRBJ1-1, with D possibly matching TRBD1 (6 bases). The CDR3 consists of 16 residues. The V end lost 0 bases, the J end lost 0 bases, and 12 bases lay between the germline ends. Germline CDR1 reads SGHRS; CDR2 reads YFSETQ. In DNA form, the CDR3 reads TGCGCCAGCAGCTTGGTCCCCGGACAGATGAACACTGAAGCTTTCTTT. Its protein product is CASSLVPGQMNTEAFF.

The genes are TRBV27 and TRBJ1-2, with 9 bases aligning to TRBD1. In germline, CDR1 is MNHEY, CDR2 SMNVEV (reference sequence). J lost 4 bases, V lost 6 bases, and 6 bases had no gene match. The CDR3 runs to 14 residues. CDR3 nucleotide sequence: TGTGCCAGCAGCCCCGCGGGACAGGGCTATGGCTACACCTTC. Protein: CASSPAGQGYGYTF.

The V and J genes are TRBV6-6 and TRBJ2-7; tentative D call: TRBD2 (5 bases). The V gene lost 0 bases and the J gene lost 0 bases, with 6 bases spanning the gap. The length of the CDR3 is 14 residues. Germline assignment: CDR1 MNHNY and CDR2 SVGAGI (reference sequence). The CDR3 DNA reads as TGTGCCAGCAGTTACTCAGGGAGCTCCTACGAGCAGTACTTC. This sequence encodes CASSYSGSSYEQYF.

This clone appeared a few times. The V call is TRBV27, the J call TRBJ1-5, with TRBD1 identical over 10 bases. The germline V gene encodes CDR1 MNHEY and CDR2 SMNVEV (reference sequence). The V and J ends lost 8 bases and 6 bases, in that order; junction bases with no gene match: 4. The CDR3 extends over 13 amino acids. The CDR3 reads CASRGQGLQPQHF. The CDR3 nucleotides read TGTGCCAGCCGGGGACAGGGGCTTCAGCCCCAGCATTTT.